The TCR beta chain under discussion was sequenced for a study of response to subunit inactivated influenza vaccine. Study-wide points: Each seasonal influenza vaccination, the authors suggested, recruits few new T cells.

Each CDR3 protein gets one entry after TCRdb re-called the RT-PCR reads with MiXCR. The table includes 280,000 or so distinct CDR3 sequences, less than 25% detected once. Comment on this clonotype: The antigen is not known.

V gave up 1 base and J gave up 0 bases, with 19 bases separating them. CDR1 and CDR2 from the germline V gene are SGHRS and YFSETQ. CDR3 length: 19 amino acids. The sample here was PBMCs from blood, taken approximately 20 months after vaccination. The V gene is TRBV5-1, the J gene TRBJ2-2; D unclear. The TCR originated in a man in his fifties or sixties who received an inactivated influenza vaccine. CDR3 residues: CASSLSVSDPLSNTGELFF. For the CDR3, the DNA is TGCGCCAGCAGCTTGTCGGTCTCAGACCCCCTATCGAACACCGGGGAGCTGTTTTTT.